This T cell receptor beta chain appears in the sequencing data of a study of T cells in Graves' hyperthyroidism and ophthalmopathy. The CDR3 sequence is 16 residues long. Trimming removed 0 bases from V and 2 bases from J, with 14 bases in between. Germline values: CDR1 SGHRS, CDR2 YFSETQ. The CDR3 regions of TCR beta were amplified from RNA transcripts. Researchers ran a first-round RT-PCR on the TCR CDR3 using the HTBI primer set. TCRdb reanalysed the multiplex PCR reads using MiXCR and keeps one entry per CDR3 protein. The sample lists under 450,000 distinct CDR3 sequences, about a sixth occurring once.

V gene TRBV5-1 combines with J gene TRBJ2-5; TRBD1 might be the D (5 bases). Sequencing was performed on blood. The receptor was isolated from a woman between 18 and 29 years old with Graves' hyperthyroidism. The CDR3 sequence is CASSLVVGQDQETQYF. The CDR3 region has the DNA TGCGCCAGCAGCTTGGTGGTGGGGCAGGATCAAGAGACCCAGTACTTC.